These 25 T cell receptor beta chains originate from one sample sequenced in a study of T cells in Graves' hyperthyroidism and ophthalmopathy. From RNA transcripts, TCR beta CDR3 regions were amplified. First-round RT-PCR with HTBI primers amplified the TCR CDR3 region. TCRdb processed the multiplex PCR reads anew with MiXCR; each CDR3 protein has one entry. The table lists under 400,000 distinct CDR3 sequences, more than 11% of them singletons. Sequencing used blood. The source is a woman aged 55-69 years with Graves' hyperthyroidism.

This clonotype has just a few counts. The V call is TRBV10-3, the J call TRBJ2-7; 9 bases are shared with TRBD1. The CDR3 runs 14 residues. Trimming removed 5 bases from V and 3 bases from J; junction bases left unmatched: 5. The germline V gene has CDR1 ENHRY and CDR2 SYGVKD. The CDR3, as DNA: TGTGCCATCAGTAAGACAGGGGGGGGCTACGAGCAGTACTTC. It translates to CAISKTGGGYEQYF.

This clonotype has at least ten counts. The chain links TRBV30 to TRBJ1-1, with 11 bases lining up with TRBD1. The CDR3 totals 13 residues. V lost 5 bases, J lost 3 bases, and 2 bases stayed unmatched. Germline-derived CDR1 and CDR2 are GTSNPN and SVGIG (reference sequence). The CDR3 sequence: CAWGQGAHTEAFF. The DNA for the CDR3 is TGTGCCTGGGGACAGGGGGCCCACACTGAAGCTTTCTTT.

This clonotype was recorded at least ten times. The chain is built from TRBV11-3 and TRBJ2-1, with D tentatively TRBD2 (6 bases). Germline CDR1 reads SGHNT; CDR2 reads YENEEA. The CDR3 contains 15 residues. The V gene lost 1 base and the J gene lost 7 bases, with 14 bases spanning the gap. The CDR3 nucleotides read TGTGCCAGCAGCTTAGGGGAACTAGCTAGTAATGAGCAGTTCTTC. It yields the protein CASSLGELASNEQFF.

There are a few counts of this clonotype. The chain is built from TRBV10-1 and TRBJ2-2; 11 nucleotides line up with TRBD2. This CDR3 is built from 14 residues. CDR1 is WNHNN and CDR2 is SYGVQD in the germline V gene (reference sequence). Trimming cost V 6 bases and J 3 bases; bases outside gene matches: 0. CDR3 in amino acids: CASRLAGDTGELFF. In nucleotides, the CDR3 is TGCGCCAGCAGACTAGCGGGAGACACCGGGGAGCTGTTTTTT.

This clonotype was seen a few times. This chain joins TRBV27 and TRBJ1-2, with 7 bases lining up with TRBD1. The CDR3 is 17 residues long. V was pared by 0 bases and J by 0 bases, with 7 bases of the junction left unmatched. Germline V lookup: CDR1 MNHEY, CDR2 SMNVEV (reference sequence). The CDR3 nucleotides are TGTGCCAGCAGTTTATCGTTCGGGACAGAAGCTAACTATGGCTACACCTTC. Residues: CASSLSFGTEANYGYTF.

This clonotype occurred many times. The chain has TRBV6-6 and TRBJ2-1, with 10 nucleotides matching TRBD1. Germline V lookup: CDR1 MNHNY, CDR2 SVGAGI (reference sequence). The junction had 5 bases not matched to a gene; V was cut back by 0 bases and J by 0 bases. The CDR3 runs 18 residues. DNA for the CDR3: TGTGCCAGCAGTTACTCGAGTGGGACAGGGGACTCCTACAATGAGCAGTTCTTC. Translated, it gives CASSYSSGTGDSYNEQFF.

This clonotype was seen repeatedly, ten times or more. This chain links TRBV3-1 with TRBJ1-4; 7 bases line up with TRBD1. V lost 4 bases and J lost 5; bases outside the gene matches: 4. CDR3 length: 14 amino acids. The germline gives CDR1 LGHDT, CDR2 YNNKEL (reference sequence). The CDR3 spells CASSLGTVNEKLFF. The CDR3 bases are TGTGCCAGCAGCCTCGGGACAGTCAATGAAAAACTGTTTTTT.

In its sample, this clonotype was seen many times. The V gene is TRBV24-1, the J gene TRBJ2-1; the D gene is possibly TRBD2 (5 bases). CDR3 length: 13 residues. Germline assignment: CDR1 KGHDR and CDR2 SFDVKD. With 3 bases removed from V and 9 bases from J, the gap between germline ends came to 11 bases. The CDR3 sequence is CATSDQDRGEQFF. CDR3 coding DNA: TGTGCCACCAGTGATCAGGACCGGGGTGAGCAGTTCTTC.

The table lists this clonotype with many counts. This sequence joins TRBV2 and TRBJ2-3; 9 positions agree with TRBD1. V gave up 7 bases and J gave up 3 bases; unmatched junction bases: 5. Germline V gives CDR1 SNHLY, CDR2 FYNNEI. This CDR3 spans 14 amino acids. CDR3 sequence: CASKRQGETDTQYF. CDR3 in DNA: TGTGCCAGCAAAAGACAGGGGGAGACAGATACGCAGTATTTT. The variable domain in full, with the rest retrieved from reference TRBV2 and TRBJ2-3, is EPEVTQTPSHQVTQMGQEVILRCVPISNHLYFYWYRQILGQKVEFLVSFYNNEISEKSEIFDDQFSVERPDGSNFTLKIRSTKLEDSAMYFCASKRQGETDTQYFGPGTRLTVL.

This clonotype was seen many times. J is TRBJ1-5 and V is TRBV30; no firm D call. CDR3 length: 13 amino acids. V was pared by 0 bases and J by 1 base, with 4 bases between. In germline, CDR1 is GTSNPN, CDR2 SVGIG (reference sequence). The CDR3 nucleotides read TGTGCCTGGAGTGTCAGGAGCAATCAGCCCCAGCATTTT. Its protein is CAWSVRSNQPQHF.

This clonotype was seen ten or more times. V gene TRBV4-1 combines with J gene TRBJ2-2; D is ambiguous. Trimming removed 1 base from V and 5 bases from J, with 11 bases in between. The germline V gene encodes CDR1 MGHRA and CDR2 YSYEKL. The CDR3 totals 15 residues. The CDR3 spells CASSQGSPFTGELFF. Written as DNA, the CDR3 is TGCGCCAGCAGCCAAGGCTCCCCTTTTACCGGGGAGCTGTTTTTT.

This clonotype was recorded once. J is TRBJ2-7 and V is TRBV20-1, with 9 bases fitting TRBD2. Germline-derived CDR1 and CDR2 are DFQATT and SNEGSKA (reference sequence). The CDR3 is 15 residues long. V was pared by 3 bases and J by 3 bases, with 9 bases of the junction left unmatched. The CDR3: CSASSSGSSHYEQYF. In DNA form, the CDR3 reads TGCAGTGCTAGTAGTAGCGGGAGTTCCCACTACGAGCAGTACTTC.

DNA of the CDR3: TGCAGTGCTAGAGTGAGCCTAGCGGGAGGGCCGTTCGAGCAGTACTTC. Protein sequence: CSARVSLAGGPFEQYF. J is TRBJ2-7 and V is TRBV20-1, with 12 bases aligning to TRBD2. This CDR3 comprises 16 residues. Trimming at V came to 1 base and at J to 6 bases, leaving 10 bases not matched to a gene. Germline V lookup: CDR1 DFQATT, CDR2 SNEGSKA (reference sequence).

In this sample, this clonotype turned up many times. The chain couples TRBV20-1 to TRBJ1-2, with 8 nucleotides matching TRBD1. CDR3 size: 13 residues. Germline V gives CDR1 DFQATT, CDR2 SNEGSKA (reference sequence). V lost 5 bases and J lost 4; bases outside the gene matches: 6. The CDR3 sequence: CSARTGSGYGYTF. The DNA of the CDR3 is TGCAGTGCTCGGACAGGGAGCGGCTATGGCTACACCTTC.

This clonotype was observed many times. The rearrangement uses TRBV3-1 and TRBJ2-5; 7 bases line up with TRBD1. There are 13 residues in the CDR3. V was clipped by 9 bases and J by 1 base; unmatched bases: 5. Germline V gene data show CDR1 as LGHDT and CDR2 as YNNKEL (reference sequence). The CDR3 here is CASLGTVQETQYF. CDR3 in DNA: TGTGCCAGTCTGGGGACAGTCCAAGAGACCCAGTACTTC.

The CDR3 DNA reads as TGCAGCGTGGTTGCCAGTGAGCAGTACTTC. Translated: CSVVASEQYF. The V gene is TRBV29-1, the J gene TRBJ2-7; D remains unclear. Germline CDR1 SQVTM, CDR2 ANQGSEA. V dropped 6 bases and J dropped 7 bases, with 10 bases sitting between them. CDR3 size: 10 residues.

This clonotype was counted ten times or more. The chain joins TRBV11-3 to TRBJ2-7; 7 nucleotides match TRBD2. CDR3 length: 16 amino acids. Trimming at V came to 5 bases and at J to 2 bases, leaving 12 bases not matched to a gene. The germline V gene encodes CDR1 SGHNT and CDR2 YENEEA. CDR3 amino acids: CASSTKGLVGPYEQYF. CDR3 nucleotide sequence: TGTGCCAGCAGCACTAAAGGACTAGTTGGCCCCTACGAGCAGTACTTC.

In its sample, this clonotype was seen many times. The chain is built from TRBV20-1 and TRBJ1-1; D might be TRBD1 (5 bases). Looked up from germline, CDR1 is DFQATT and CDR2 is SNEGSKA (reference sequence). CDR3 length: 15 residues. The V and J ends lost 3 bases and 0 bases respectively, with 14 bases between them. The CDR3 loop reads CSASGALPMNTEAFF. DNA of the CDR3: TGCAGTGCTAGTGGGGCCTTGCCGATGAACACTGAAGCTTTCTTT.

This clonotype appeared many times. The DNA of the CDR3 is TGTGCCAGCTCACGCACGAACACCATATATTTT. This gives the protein CASSRTNTIYF. The chain links TRBV18 to TRBJ1-3; D remains ambiguous. This CDR3 has 11 amino acids. Trimming took 4 bases from V and 7 from J, leaving 5 bases between them. Germline loops: CDR1 KGHSH, CDR2 LQKENI.

The sample holds many counts of this clonotype. The CDR3 protein is CSAFKGGSSYNEQFF. CDR3 DNA: TGCAGTGCCTTCAAGGGCGGGAGCTCCTACAATGAGCAGTTCTTC. J is TRBJ2-1 and V is TRBV20-1; 7 bases match TRBD2. The CDR3 extends over 15 amino acids. The J segment lost 0 bases and the V segment lost 6 bases, leaving 8 bases of the junction unmatched. The germline V gene encodes CDR1 DFQATT and CDR2 SNEGSKA (reference sequence).

Only a few counts were recorded for this clonotype. The rearrangement links TRBV20-1 to TRBJ1-1, with 8 bases that match TRBD1. Germline CDR1 reads DFQATT; CDR2 reads SNEGSKA (reference sequence). The CDR3 extends over 12 amino acids. V trimming: 4 bases; J trimming: 3 bases; junction bases outside the gene matches: 1. The CDR3 bases are TGCAGTGCTAAACAGGGGGACACTGAAGCTTTCTTT. Translating gives CSAKQGDTEAFF.

This clonotype was picked up many times. The gene calls are TRBV6-1 and TRBJ1-2; D perhaps matches TRBD1 (5 bases). Per the germline V gene, CDR1 is MNHNS and CDR2 is SASEGT. The CDR3 spans 13 residues. V lost 5 bases, J lost 2 bases, and 9 bases lay in between. In nucleotides, the CDR3 is TGTGCCAGCAGTCAGGGACCCAACTATGGCTACACCTTC. Encoded protein: CASSQGPNYGYTF.

This clonotype was counted at least ten times. This sequence joins TRBV2 and TRBJ1-6; D call uncertain. Trimming removed 7 bases at V and 8 bases at J, with 12 bases between. Germline V gene sequence: CDR1 SNHLY, CDR2 FYNNEI. This CDR3 region has 13 residues. Here the CDR3 DNA reads TGTGCCAGCACTGGAACTTGGGATTCACCCCTCCACTTT. The encoded protein is CASTGTWDSPLHF. Complete variable domain (other parts from reference TRBV2 and TRBJ1-6): EPEVTQTPSHQVTQMGQEVILRCVPISNHLYFYWYRQILGQKVEFLVSFYNNEISEKSEIFDDQFSVERPDGSNFTLKIRSTKLEDSAMYFCASTGTWDSPLHFGNGTRLTVT.

This chain joins TRBV7-3 and TRBJ2-2; tentative D call: TRBD1 (5 bases). Trimming took 5 bases from V and 1 from J, leaving 14 bases between them. CDR1 and CDR2 from the germline V gene are SGHTA and FQGTGA. The CDR3 sequence is 16 residues long. For the CDR3, the DNA is TGTGCCAGCAGCCCCCGATCTGACAGGAACACCGGGGAGCTGTTTTTT. It specifies CASSPRSDRNTGELFF.

The rearrangement uses TRBV12-5 and TRBJ1-1; 9 nucleotides line up with TRBD1. This CDR3 contains 15 residues. The V segment lost 2 bases and the J segment 3 bases; nucleotides outside the gene matches: 4. Germline V gene lookup returns CDR1 LGHNT and CDR2 FRNRAP. DNA of the CDR3: TGTGCTAGTGGTTTGTCCGGACAGGGGCACACTGAAGCTTTCTTT. As protein: CASGLSGQGHTEAFF. The full variable domain, rest sourced from reference TRBV12-5 and TRBJ1-1, is DARVTQTPRHKVTEMGQEVTMRCQPILGHNTVFWYRQTMMQGLELLAYFRNRAPLDDSGMPKDRFSAEMPDATLATLKIQPSEPRDSAVYFCASGLSGQGHTEAFFGQGTRLTVV.